What follows describes a single T cell receptor beta chain. Its specificity is not known. Treatment defined: approximately 11-day PBMC culture with coronavirus spike peptide pools or control peptides (ViraFEST assay). The authors cultured more than 1.5 million PBMCs per well with 10 IU/ml IL-2 and about 9.4 ug/ml peptide pools. The CDR3 covers 16 residues. The V gene lost 2 bases and the J gene lost 10 bases, with 23 bases spanning the gap. Germline CDR1 is ENHRY and CDR2 is SYGVKD. This record comes from a study of vaccination and CD4 T cells after COVID-19. Sequenced with the Oncomine TCR Beta short-read assay was DNA taken from cultured CD4+ T cells. TCRdb reprocessed the PCR reads via MiXCR and lists one record per CDR3 protein. This table has some 13,000 distinct CDR3 sequences, around 56% appearing once.

This chain connects TRBV10-3 to TRBJ1-2; D might be TRBD1 (6 bases). Specimen: CD4+ T cells from blood, cultured in vitro. The TCR sequence derives from a human donor who had recovered from COVID-19. The CDR3 region is CAISEAFWDTNRDYTF. DNA of the CDR3: TGTGCCATCAGTGAGGCTTTTTGGGACACCAATCGGGACTACACCTTC.